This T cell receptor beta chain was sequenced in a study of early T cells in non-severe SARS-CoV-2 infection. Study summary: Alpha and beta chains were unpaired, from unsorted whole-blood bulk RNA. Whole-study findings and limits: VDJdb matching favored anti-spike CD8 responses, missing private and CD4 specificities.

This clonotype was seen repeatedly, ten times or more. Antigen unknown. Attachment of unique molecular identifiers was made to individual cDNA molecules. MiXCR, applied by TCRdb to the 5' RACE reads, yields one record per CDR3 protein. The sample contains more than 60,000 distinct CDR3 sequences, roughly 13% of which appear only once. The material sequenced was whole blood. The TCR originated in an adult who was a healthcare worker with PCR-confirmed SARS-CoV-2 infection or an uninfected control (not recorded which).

The CDR3 DNA follows: TGTGCCAGTCAGGGTAGCGGGGAGCTGTTTTTT. Protein product: CASQGSGELFF. The V gene is TRBV7-3, the J gene TRBJ2-2; D might be TRBD1 (5 bases). The germline gives CDR1 SGHTA, CDR2 FQGTGA. This CDR3 comprises 11 residues. The ends were cut back, 9 bases at V and 7 bases at J, with 9 bases in the middle.